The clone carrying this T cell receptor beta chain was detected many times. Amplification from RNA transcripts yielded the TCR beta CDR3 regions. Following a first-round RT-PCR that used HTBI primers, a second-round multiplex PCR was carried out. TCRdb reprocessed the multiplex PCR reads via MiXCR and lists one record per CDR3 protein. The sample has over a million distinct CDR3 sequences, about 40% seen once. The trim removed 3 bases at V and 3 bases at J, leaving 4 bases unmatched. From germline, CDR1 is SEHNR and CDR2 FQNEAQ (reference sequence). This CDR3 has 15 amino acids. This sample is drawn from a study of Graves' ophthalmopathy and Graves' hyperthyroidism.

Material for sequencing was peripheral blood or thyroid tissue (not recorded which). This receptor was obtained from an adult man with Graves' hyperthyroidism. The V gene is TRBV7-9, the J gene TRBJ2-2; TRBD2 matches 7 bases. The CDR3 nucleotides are TGTGCCAGCAGCTTTTGGCTAGCGGACACCGGGGAGCTGTTTTTT. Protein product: CASSFWLADTGELFF.